This entry describes one TCR beta chain. No antigen is known for it. This sample was taken from a study of response to subunit inactivated influenza vaccine. TCRdb itself ran the RT-PCR reads through MiXCR, one entry per CDR3 protein. Here the sample spans hundreds of thousands of distinct CDR3 sequences, about 12% being singletons. The ends were cut back, 4 bases at V and 6 bases at J, with 9 bases in the middle. Germline CDR1 and CDR2: LGHDT and YNNKEL (reference sequence). The CDR3 length is 13 residues. General study results and limits: The study's authors posited that every seasonal influenza vaccination enlists few new T cells.

The input for sequencing was PBMCs from blood, taken on the day of vaccination. The clonotype was recovered from a man in his fifties who received an inactivated influenza vaccine. The genes are TRBV3-1 and TRBJ2-2, with D uncertain. The CDR3 loop reads CASSPVLAGELFF. The CDR3 DNA reads as TGTGCCAGCAGCCCTGTCCTAGCCGGGGAGCTGTTTTTT. Drawing the rest from reference TRBV3-1 and TRBJ2-2, the complete variable domain is DTAVSQTPKYLVTQMGNDKSIKCEQNLGHDTMYWYKQDSKKFLKIMFSYNNKELIINETVPNRFSPKSPDKAHLNLHINSLELGDSAVYFCASSPVLAGELFFGEGSRLTVL.